This T cell receptor (beta chain) was recovered during a study of T cell responses to AZD1222 COVID-19 vaccine. Clones were sequenced by immunoSEQ multiplex PCR, and TCRdb holds only the in-frame ones, with some missing. Found here are around 190,000 clones, 70% to 90% of them singletons; the top ten hold 0.45% to 0.55%. Study-wide results and caveats: Clonal diversity was possibly underestimated; the donors were predominantly white British and more often female. Repertoire sampling was restricted to post-peak T cell response timepoints. Reportedly, nearly half of unique spike TCRs recognized epitopes outside B.1.351/B.1.1.7 mutations.

CDR1 is SGHNT, CDR2 YENEEA, per germline. This CDR3 is 12 amino acids long. J was trimmed by 7 bases and V by 6 bases; bases with no gene match: 5. As for this clone: Its antigen is still unknown.

The rearrangement uses TRBV11-3 and TRBJ1-1; 7 bases agree with TRBD1. The sequencing here drew on peripheral blood, taken on day 0 of AZD1222 vaccination. The receptor was derived from an adult in good health. CDR3 sequence (DNA): TGTGCCAGCAGTCTCCGACAGGGTGAAGCTTTCTTT. Protein sequence: CASSLRQGEAFF.